The rows below give T cell receptor beta chains drawn from one sample of a study of beta chain features in type 1 diabetes. TCRdb's table, derived via immunoSEQ multiplex PCR, lists solely in-frame clones and lacks some. Of roughly 230,000 clones in the sample, 9.6% were seen once. The sequenced sample was naive CD4+ T cells from blood. These receptors originate from a woman under 30 in good health. Both conserved end residues are part of each CDR3. Fields, in order: clone size, J gene, V gene, D gene, CDR3 DNA, CDR3 protein. A D gene is named only where the DNA matches it firmly. Only part of the rows carry a size: once, few, many, or a class if the clone is expanded.

clone size: .
J gene: TRBJ2-5
V gene: TRBV11-2
D gene: TRBD2
CDR3 DNA: TGTGCCAGCAGCTCGGGGGGAGAGACCCAGTACTTC
CDR3 protein: CASSSGGETQYF

clone size: few
J gene: TRBJ1-1
V gene: TRBV9
D gene: TRBD1
CDR3 DNA: TGTGCCAGCAGCGTAGGCGGTGGAGCCAGGGGGCGAGAGGCTTTCTTT
CDR3 protein: CASSVGGGARGREAFF

clone size: .
J gene: TRBJ1-1
V gene: TRBV7-9
D gene: .
CDR3 DNA: TGTGCCAGCAGCCGAACACCAGGGAATTCGAACACTGAAGCTTTCTTT
CDR3 protein: CASSRTPGNSNTEAFF

clone size: .
J gene: TRBJ1-2
V gene: TRBV19
D gene: TRBD1
CDR3 DNA: TGTGCCAGTAGTATGCTGGACAGGGGGCCTGGCTACACCTTC
CDR3 protein: CASSMLDRGPGYTF

clone size: .
J gene: TRBJ1-6
V gene: TRBV5-1
D gene: TRBD1
CDR3 DNA: TGCGCCAGCAGCTTCCGGACAGGGGAAGGCTCCTATAATTCACCCCTCCACTTT
CDR3 protein: CASSFRTGEGSYNSPLHF

clone size: .
J gene: TRBJ2-7
V gene: TRBV18
D gene: .
CDR3 DNA: TGTGCCAGCTCACCAGCACAGAGCTCCTACGAGCAGTACTTC
CDR3 protein: CASSPAQSSYEQYF

clone size: .
J gene: TRBJ2-5
V gene: TRBV6-1
D gene: TRBD1
CDR3 DNA: TGTGCCAGCAGGGGGACAGTAGTTCAAGAGACCCAGTACTTC
CDR3 protein: CASRGTVVQETQYF

clone size: few
J gene: TRBJ1-1
V gene: TRBV7-3
D gene: .
CDR3 DNA: TGTGCCAGCAGACCCGGGGGGGGGTCTGTGAACACTGAAGCTTTCTTT
CDR3 protein: CASRPGGGSVNTEAFF

clone size: .
J gene: TRBJ1-2
V gene: TRBV18
D gene: TRBD1
CDR3 DNA: TGTGCCAGCTCCCCTAACCAGCTCACGCAGGGGGTCTACACCTTC
CDR3 protein: CASSPNQLTQGVYTF

clone size: many
J gene: TRBJ2-1
V gene: TRBV7-9
D gene: TRBD2
CDR3 DNA: TGTGCCAGCAGCCAAACCGGGGGGAAATACAATGAGCAGTTCTTC
CDR3 protein: CASSQTGGKYNEQFF

clone size: few
J gene: TRBJ2-5
V gene: TRBV6-1
D gene: .
CDR3 DNA: TGTGCCAGCAGTGCCCCCTACCAAGAGACCCAGTACTTC
CDR3 protein: CASSAPYQETQYF

clone size: many
J gene: TRBJ2-5
V gene: TRBV30
D gene: .
CDR3 DNA: TGTGCCTGGAGTGCGGAGACCCAGTACTTC
CDR3 protein: CAWSAETQYF

clone size: .
J gene: TRBJ1-4
V gene: TRBV12-5
D gene: TRBD1
CDR3 DNA: TGTGCTAGTGGGGACAGGGGGGAAAATGAAAAACTGTTTTTT
CDR3 protein: CASGDRGENEKLFF

clone size: few
J gene: TRBJ2-1
V gene: TRBV10-3
D gene: TRBD2
CDR3 DNA: TGTGCCATCAAGGTTGGCGGGAGGTCCTACAATGAGCAGTTCTTC
CDR3 protein: CAIKVGGRSYNEQFF

clone size: few
J gene: TRBJ1-1
V gene: TRBV10-3
D gene: .
CDR3 DNA: TGTGCCATCAGTCCCCGGAGGGGAGGTGACACTGAAGCTTTCTTT
CDR3 protein: CAISPRRGGDTEAFF

clone size: few
J gene: TRBJ2-7
V gene: TRBV7-2
D gene: TRBD1
CDR3 DNA: TGTGCCAGCAGCTCACCGGGACAGGTGAAGTCGATGGGGGAGCAGTACTTC
CDR3 protein: CASSSPGQVKSMGEQYF

clone size: .
J gene: TRBJ1-5
V gene: TRBV30
D gene: .
CDR3 DNA: TGTGCCTGGACCGGGGGGGGGCCGGGGAGCAATCAGCCCCAGCATTTT
CDR3 protein: CAWTGGGPGSNQPQHF

clone size: few
J gene: TRBJ1-5
V gene: TRBV10-2
D gene: TRBD1
CDR3 DNA: TGCGCCAGCAGAGGACAGGGAAATCAGCCCCAGCATTTT
CDR3 protein: CASRGQGNQPQHF

clone size: few
J gene: TRBJ1-5
V gene: TRBV2
D gene: TRBD1
CDR3 DNA: TGTGCCAGCAGTAAGGACAGGAGCAATCAGCCCCAGCATTTT
CDR3 protein: CASSKDRSNQPQHF

clone size: few
J gene: TRBJ1-5
V gene: TRBV6-1
D gene: .
CDR3 DNA: TGTGCCAGCATCCTCCTTCAGGGCGGGGGGCAGCCCCAGCATTTT
CDR3 protein: CASILLQGGGQPQHF

clone size: .
J gene: TRBJ2-7
V gene: TRBV5-6
D gene: TRBD1
CDR3 DNA: TGTGCCAGCAGTTTCCGTCGGACAGGGGGTGATTACGAGCAGTACTTC
CDR3 protein: CASSFRRTGGDYEQYF

clone size: few
J gene: TRBJ1-3
V gene: TRBV27
D gene: TRBD1
CDR3 DNA: TGTGCCAGCAGTTCGACCGGGACAGGGTCGGGAAACACCATATATTTT
CDR3 protein: CASSSTGTGSGNTIYF

clone size: .
J gene: TRBJ2-1
V gene: TRBV6-6
D gene: .
CDR3 DNA: TGTGCCAGCAGTCAAAGCGGGCCCTCCTACAATGAGCAGTTCTTC
CDR3 protein: CASSQSGPSYNEQFF

clone size: few
J gene: TRBJ2-3
V gene: TRBV5-1
D gene: .
CDR3 DNA: TGCGCCAGCAGCTATGGCGGTAGCACAGATACGCAGTATTTT
CDR3 protein: CASSYGGSTDTQYF

clone size: .
J gene: TRBJ1-3
V gene: TRBV29-1
D gene: .
CDR3 DNA: TGCAGCGTTTCCCTTCAGTCTGGAAACACCATATATTTT
CDR3 protein: CSVSLQSGNTIYF

clone size: few
J gene: TRBJ2-7
V gene: TRBV30
D gene: TRBD1
CDR3 DNA: TGTGCCTTAACCGGGACAGCCTACGAGCAGTACTTC
CDR3 protein: CALTGTAYEQYF

clone size: few
J gene: TRBJ1-1
V gene: TRBV11-2
D gene: .
CDR3 DNA: TGTGCCAGCAGCTTAGAGGGGCGAGTGAACACTGAAGCTTTCTTT
CDR3 protein: CASSLEGRVNTEAFF

clone size: few
J gene: TRBJ2-7
V gene: TRBV29-1
D gene: .
CDR3 DNA: TGCAGCGTTGTAGGGGCTAGTGCCGAGCAGTACTTC
CDR3 protein: CSVVGASAEQYF

clone size: few
J gene: TRBJ2-1
V gene: TRBV7-2
D gene: TRBD2
CDR3 DNA: TGTGCCAGCAGCTGGGGGGGTCTAGCGGACTCCTACAATGAGCAGTTCTTC
CDR3 protein: CASSWGGLADSYNEQFF

clone size: few
J gene: TRBJ2-5
V gene: TRBV18
D gene: .
CDR3 DNA: TGTGCCAGCTCACCTGGGCCACAAGAGACCCAGTACTTC
CDR3 protein: CASSPGPQETQYF

clone size: .
J gene: TRBJ2-1
V gene: TRBV5-1
D gene: TRBD2
CDR3 DNA: TGCGCCAGCAGCTTGGGGACTAGCGGGAGTTCTGCTGAGCAGTTCTTC
CDR3 protein: CASSLGTSGSSAEQFF

clone size: .
J gene: TRBJ2-1
V gene: TRBV6-1
D gene: .
CDR3 DNA: TGTGCCAGCAGAAGGGGTTCTAATTCGGAAGAGCAGTTCTTC
CDR3 protein: CASRRGSNSEEQFF

clone size: .
J gene: TRBJ2-7
V gene: TRBV9
D gene: .
CDR3 DNA: TGTGCCAGCAGCGTTGGGACTTCACTATCCTACGAGCAGTACTTC
CDR3 protein: CASSVGTSLSYEQYF

clone size: few
J gene: TRBJ2-2
V gene: TRBV4-1
D gene: .
CDR3 DNA: TGCGCCAGCAGCCAAGAAGGAGGGGCAGGATACACCGGGGAGCTGTTTTTT
CDR3 protein: CASSQEGGAGYTGELFF

clone size: few
J gene: TRBJ1-2
V gene: TRBV7-9
D gene: .
CDR3 DNA: TGTGCCAGCAGCTTAGCGCACAGGGACTATGGCTACACCTTC
CDR3 protein: CASSLAHRDYGYTF

clone size: .
J gene: TRBJ2-1
V gene: TRBV5-4
D gene: .
CDR3 DNA: TGTGCCAGCAGCTTGGGAGGTCTACAAAACAATGAGCAGTTCTTC
CDR3 protein: CASSLGGLQNNEQFF

clone size: .
J gene: TRBJ1-5
V gene: TRBV30
D gene: TRBD1
CDR3 DNA: TGTGCCTGGAGTTTTCAGGGGGGCCAGCCCCAGCATTTT
CDR3 protein: CAWSFQGGQPQHF

clone size: few
J gene: TRBJ1-5
V gene: TRBV7-9
D gene: .
CDR3 DNA: TGTGCCAGCAGAGAAGACGAGGGCAATCAGCCCCAGCATTTT
CDR3 protein: CASREDEGNQPQHF

clone size: few
J gene: TRBJ2-1
V gene: TRBV11-2
D gene: .
CDR3 DNA: TGTGCCAGCAGCTCCTTGCTGGGACTCTCCTACAATGAGCAGTTCTTC
CDR3 protein: CASSSLLGLSYNEQFF

clone size: .
J gene: TRBJ2-2
V gene: TRBV5-1
D gene: .
CDR3 DNA: TGCGCCAGCAGCTTGGTTCAGGGCGACACCGGGGAGCTGTTTTTT
CDR3 protein: CASSLVQGDTGELFF

clone size: few
J gene: TRBJ2-1
V gene: TRBV11-1
D gene: TRBD2
CDR3 DNA: TGTGCCAGCAGCACTGACCCTAGCGGTTCCTACAATGAGCAGTTCTTC
CDR3 protein: CASSTDPSGSYNEQFF

clone size: .
J gene: TRBJ2-7
V gene: TRBV6-5
D gene: TRBD1
CDR3 DNA: TGTGCCAGCAGGGGGACAGGGCTCTACGAGCAGTACTTC
CDR3 protein: CASRGTGLYEQYF

clone size: .
J gene: TRBJ1-1
V gene: TRBV15
D gene: .
CDR3 DNA: TGTGCCACCAGCAGAGGGGCCTACACTGAAGCTTTCTTT
CDR3 protein: CATSRGAYTEAFF

clone size: .
J gene: TRBJ2-1
V gene: TRBV11-2
D gene: TRBD1
CDR3 DNA: TGTGCCAGCAGCCGCAGGGACAGGGGGCCGAATGAGCAGTTCTTC
CDR3 protein: CASSRRDRGPNEQFF

clone size: .
J gene: TRBJ1-2
V gene: TRBV19
D gene: .
CDR3 DNA: TGTGCCCGGCCGGTCCGGGAAGGCGGCTACACCTTC
CDR3 protein: CARPVREGGYTF